This T cell receptor (beta chain) was captured by sequencing in a study of blood T cell repertoires in COVID-19. There are 14 residues in the CDR3. The germline gives CDR1 SGHNT, CDR2 YENEEA. V shed 2 bases and J shed 2 bases, with 9 bases lying between them. The method was immunoSEQ multiplex PCR; TCRdb's version includes in-frame clones alone and lacks a portion of them. The sample has hundreds of thousands of clones; roughly nine tenths are singletons. The chain employs TRBV11-3 and TRBJ2-5, with D possibly TRBD1 on 5 matching bases. This TCR was recovered from a man aged 60 to 75 who had recovered from COVID-19. The source material was PBMCs or T cells enriched from blood (not recorded which). CDR3 amino acids: CASSLNQGQETQYF. The CDR3 nucleotides are TGTGCCAGCAGCTTAAATCAGGGTCAAGAGACCCAGTACTTC.